This T cell receptor (beta chain) was identified during a study of human T cells and chemical hapten exposure. The overall study: Sensitization involved placing 2% DPC onto a roughly 2 cm by roughly 2 cm region of upper inner arm skin.

Study conclusions and caveats: Clustering by CDR3 similarity yielded significantly more large clusters from expanded TCRs than controls. DPC sensitization did not alter TCRs above 1 in 1000 frequency.

Sample time point: patch test 3, about 24 weeks after DPC sensitization. The treatment denotes: therapeutic diphenylcyclopropenone sensitization with weekly scalp DPC. Extraction yielded total RNA from whole blood (unfractionated). CDR1 and CDR2 (germline): MNHEY, SVGAGI. The CDR3 extends over 11 amino acids. Trimming removed 6 bases from V and 6 bases from J, with 6 bases in between. From the RACE reads, TCRdb called clonotypes with MiXCR, one entry per CDR3 protein. The table has roughly 62,000 distinct CDR3 sequences, around an eighth seen once. This clonotype was counted between two and nine times. Its antigen is unknown.

The sequenced sample was whole blood, obtained in connection with sensitization to the hapten diphenylcyclopropenone (DPC). The chain uses TRBV6-5 and TRBJ2-1; D unclear. The origin of this receptor is a man aged 30 to 45 with alopecia areata. Some clones in this sample may be carry-over from other donors' samples. CDR3 sequence: CASSGLNEQFF. CDR3 bases: TGTGCCAGCAGCGGTCTCAATGAGCAGTTCTTC.